Detailed here is one T cell receptor (beta chain). This could be a read error, since a much larger clone is one nucleotide away. The record originates from a study of tumor and adjacent non-tumor tissue in lung cancer. No cell sorting was done before RNA was extracted from the tissue. CDR3 length equals 16 residues. The germline V gene encodes CDR1 DFQATT and CDR2 SNEGSKA (reference sequence). TCRbeta libraries were built with three rounds of nested PCR, modified from ARM-PCR. Via MiXCR, TCRdb re-called the multiplex PCR reads, giving one row per CDR3 protein. The data hold around 210,000 distinct CDR3 sequences, with about 76% observed a single time.

The chain joins TRBV20-1 to TRBJ1-1, with 8 bases aligning to TRBD1. This clonotype was obtained from a man between 60 and 75 years old with non-small cell lung cancer. The sample taken for sequencing was lung tumor tissue. The CDR3 reads CSARDYQGAGNTEAIF. The CDR3 DNA is TGCAGTGCTAGAGATTACCAGGGGGCAGGGAACACTGAAGCTATCTTT.